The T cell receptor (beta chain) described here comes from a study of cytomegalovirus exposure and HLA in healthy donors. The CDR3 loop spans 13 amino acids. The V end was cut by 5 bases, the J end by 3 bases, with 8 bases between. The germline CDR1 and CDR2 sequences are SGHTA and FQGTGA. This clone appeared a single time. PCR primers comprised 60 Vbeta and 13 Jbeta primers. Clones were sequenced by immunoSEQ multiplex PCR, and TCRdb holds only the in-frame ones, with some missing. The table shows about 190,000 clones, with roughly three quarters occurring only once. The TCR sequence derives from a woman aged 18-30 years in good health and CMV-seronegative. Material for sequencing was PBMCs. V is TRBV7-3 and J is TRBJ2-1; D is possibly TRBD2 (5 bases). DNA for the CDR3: TGTGCCAGCAGCCAAGGACTCTACAATGAGCAGTTCTTC. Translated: CASSQGLYNEQFF.